Listed here are 30 T cell receptor beta chains from one sample, sequenced in a study of CXCR3-negative and CXCR3-positive naive CD8 T cells. Through 5' RACE with UMI labels, the TRB cDNA libraries were prepared. With the 5' RACE reads reprocessed, TCRdb shows one record per CDR3 protein and no DNA. The sample table sets out around 88,000 distinct CDR3 sequences. Study-level findings and limits: More hydrophobic TRB CDR3s occurred in CXCR3-positive than in CXCR3-negative naive cells.

Antigens of these TCRs are unknown. Sequencing was performed on naive CXCR3+ CD8+ T cells from blood. Noted subset: CD45RO-CCR7+CD27+CD95- naive CD8+ T cells expressing CXCR3 (TNR3+). The receptors here all came from a human donor in good health. Some clones in this sample may be carry-over from other donors' samples.

The V and J genes are TRBV6-2 or TRBV6-3 and TRBJ2-2; checking the TCRdb D call of TRBD2 is not possible without DNA. Germline CDR1 is MNHEY and CDR2 is SVGEGT. The CDR3 is 15 residues long. The chain's CDR3 is CASSTLSRNTGELFF.

The V and J genes are TRBV7-2 and TRBJ1-4. CDR1 is SGHTA and CDR2 is FQGNSA in the germline V gene. The length of the CDR3 is 14 residues. The CDR3 loop is CASSWGPINEKLFF.

CDR3 region: CASSLPGPNEQFF. This sequence joins TRBV12-3 or TRBV12-4 and TRBJ2-1; TCRdb reports TRBD2, a call that lacks DNA to check it against. This CDR3 is built from 13 residues.

The chain employs TRBV5-1 and TRBJ2-1; the D call of TRBD1 rests on TCRdb alone, since no DNA is present to check it. The germline gives CDR1 SGHRS, CDR2 YFSETQ. The CDR3 extends over 14 amino acids. The CDR3 here is CASSLGMDTKEQFF.

The chain combines TRBV29-1 with TRBJ2-7. Germline CDR1 and CDR2: SQVTM and ANQGSEA. The CDR3 runs 14 residues. The CDR3 sequence: CSVEEQSTSYEQYF.

This chain joins TRBV7-3 and TRBJ2-3; the D call from TCRdb, TRBD1, cannot be confirmed without DNA. Germline V gene sequence: CDR1 SGHTA, CDR2 FQGTGA. The CDR3 length is 16 residues. This CDR3 is CASSSGVGTDTDTQYF.

The J gene is TRBJ2-7, the V gene TRBV20-1. The CDR3 spans 15 residues. Germline CDR1 DFQATT, CDR2 SNEGSKA (reference sequence). The CDR3: CSARDFSGTSYEQYF.

The CDR3 is CASSSGLAATYEQYF. The rearrangement uses TRBV5-1 and TRBJ2-7; TCRdb outputs TRBD2, but without DNA this stays unchecked. CDR3 length: 15 amino acids. The germline CDR1 and CDR2 sequences are SGHRS and YFSETQ. The full variable domain, completed using reference TRBV5-1 and TRBJ2-7, is KAGVTQTPRYLIKTRGQQVTLSCSPISGHRSVSWYQQTPGQGLQFLFEYFSETQRNKGNFPGRFSGRQFSNSRSEMNVSTLELGDSALYLCASSSGLAATYEQYFGPGTRLTVT.

The V call is TRBV28, the J call TRBJ1-6. There are 14 residues in the CDR3. Germline V gene lookup returns CDR1 MDHEN and CDR2 SYDVKM. This CDR3 reads CASSQRDRHFTLHF.

The J gene is TRBJ2-2, the V gene TRBV5-1. The CDR3 has 14 amino acids. The germline V gene has CDR1 SGHRS and CDR2 YFSETQ. CDR3: CASSLDGNTGELFF.

V gene TRBV29-1 combines with J gene TRBJ2-2. The CDR3 is 14 amino acids. Germline CDR1 is SQVTM and CDR2 is ANQGSEA. CDR3: CSVEATPRTGELFF.

The CDR3 sequence: CASSAGDWTGELFF. The V call is TRBV6-1, the J call TRBJ2-2. Germline loops: CDR1 MNHNS, CDR2 SASEGT. The CDR3 runs 14 residues.

The chain links TRBV7-9 to TRBJ2-5. The CDR3 spans 14 residues. Per the germline V gene, CDR1 is SEHNR and CDR2 is FQNEAQ (reference sequence). The CDR3 spells CASSLDGSLPTQYF. Full variable domain (rest looked up from reference TRBV7-9 and TRBJ2-5): DTGVSQNPRHKITKRGQNVTFRCDPISEHNRLYWYRQTLGQGPEFLTYFQNEAQLEKSRLLSDRFSAERPKGSFSTLEIQRTEQGDSAMYLCASSLDGSLPTQYFGPGTRLLVL.

The chain uses TRBV28 and TRBJ2-3; with no DNA, the TCRdb D assignment of TRBD2 cannot be verified. Looked up from germline, CDR1 is MDHEN and CDR2 is SYDVKM. The CDR3 is 19 residues long. The chain's CDR3 is CASSPTPKVAGDRTDTQYF.

The chain carries TRBV7-9 and TRBJ1-1; TCRdb returns TRBD1, unconfirmable since there is no DNA. The CDR3 length is 14 residues. Germline assignment: CDR1 SEHNR and CDR2 FQNEAQ (reference sequence). This chain's CDR3 is CATTGGGGDTEAFF.

V is TRBV29-1 and J is TRBJ2-7; the TCRdb D gene call, TRBD1, has no DNA to confirm it. Germline values: CDR1 SQVTM, CDR2 ANQGSEA. The CDR3 extends over 15 amino acids. CDR3 region: CSVEEGEETAYEQYF.

The chain employs TRBV6-2 or TRBV6-3 and TRBJ2-2. Germline V lookup: CDR1 MNHEY, CDR2 SVGEGT. The CDR3 is made up of 15 amino acids. The CDR3 sequence is CASVLGSAYTGELFF.

The rearrangement uses TRBV6-4 and TRBJ2-3; TCRdb's D gene call, TRBD1, goes unchecked for lack of DNA. This CDR3 spans 16 amino acids. The germline CDR1 and CDR2 sequences are MRHNA and SNTAGT. CDR3 amino acids: CASSRVKGAGTDTQYF.

The CDR3 loop is CATSPRAGGSYNEQFF. The chain employs TRBV24-1 and TRBJ2-1; TCRdb indicates TRBD2, and absent DNA this call remains unverified. Germline CDR1 and CDR2: KGHDR and SFDVKD. The CDR3 extends over 16 amino acids.

The chain links TRBV29-1 to TRBJ1-1. The germline V gene encodes CDR1 SQVTM and CDR2 ANQGSEA. The CDR3 is made up of 15 amino acids. The CDR3 spells CSVDGFGGVGTEAFF.

The V gene is TRBV7-3, the J gene TRBJ2-7; TCRdb returns TRBD2, unconfirmable since there is no DNA. The germline V gene has CDR1 SGHTA and CDR2 FQGTGA. CDR3 length: 13 residues. CDR3 region: CASSLMLGDEQYF.

The CDR3 here is CASSYSDRESADTQYF. The rearrangement links TRBV6-2 or TRBV6-3 to TRBJ2-3; TCRdb returns TRBD1, unconfirmable since there is no DNA. Germline CDR1 reads MNHEY; CDR2 reads SVGEGT. The CDR3 spans 16 residues.

This chain links TRBV5-1 with TRBJ2-3; the TCRdb call, TRBD2, lacks DNA for checking. The CDR3 totals 17 residues. Germline values: CDR1 SGHRS, CDR2 YFSETQ. The CDR3 loop reads CASSLGVAGGTTDTQYF. Filled out from reference TRBV5-1 and TRBJ2-3, the complete variable domain reads KAGVTQTPRYLIKTRGQQVTLSCSPISGHRSVSWYQQTPGQGLQFLFEYFSETQRNKGNFPGRFSGRQFSNSRSEMNVSTLELGDSALYLCASSLGVAGGTTDTQYFGPGTRLTVL.

This sequence joins TRBV7-9 and TRBJ1-2; TCRdb's D gene call, TRBD1, goes unchecked for lack of DNA. This CDR3 region has 13 residues. From germline, CDR1 is SEHNR and CDR2 FQNEAQ (reference sequence). CDR3 sequence: CASSKDMTYGYTF.

The rearrangement links TRBV2 to TRBJ2-1; TCRdb names TRBD2, which stays unverified in the absence of DNA. The germline gives CDR1 SNHLY, CDR2 FYNNEI. This CDR3 contains 17 residues. The CDR3 here is CASSEVPPSGGANEQFF.

The chain couples TRBV29-1 to TRBJ2-7; checking the TCRdb D call of TRBD1 is not possible without DNA. CDR1 is SQVTM, CDR2 ANQGSEA, per germline. This CDR3 is built from 16 residues. CDR3 residues: CSVESPRRQGAYEQYF.

The V gene is TRBV4-3, the J gene TRBJ2-2; lacking DNA, the TRBD1 call made by TCRdb goes unchecked. Germline V lookup: CDR1 LGHNA, CDR2 YSLEER. CDR3 length equals 17 residues. The CDR3 sequence is CASSHFSGRANTGELFF.

V gene TRBV4-3 combines with J gene TRBJ2-1; TCRdb calls TRBD2, which cannot be checked without DNA. Germline CDR1 and CDR2: LGHNA and YSLEER. CDR3 length equals 14 residues. CDR3 region: CASSQDQRDNEQFF.

This sequence joins TRBV6-2 or TRBV6-3 and TRBJ1-2; TCRdb returns TRBD1, unconfirmable since there is no DNA. Per the germline V gene, CDR1 is MNHEY and CDR2 is SVGEGT. The CDR3 runs 14 residues. The CDR3 spells CASSNDRGRFGYTF.

The chain uses TRBV7-9 and TRBJ2-7. From germline, CDR1 is SEHNR and CDR2 FQNEAQ (reference sequence). The CDR3 runs to 14 residues. The CDR3 region is CASSLTGSSYEQYF.